This TCR beta chain is drawn from a study of response to subunit inactivated influenza vaccine. The study, taken as a whole, reports: Few additional T cells are recruited per seasonal influenza vaccination, authors suggested.

Details on this clonotype: Its specificity is not known.

TCRdb independently ran MiXCR on the RT-PCR reads; one entry per CDR3 protein. The table lists hundreds of thousands of distinct CDR3 sequences, 14% of them singletons. The V and J ends lost 5 bases and 9 bases, in that order; junction bases with no gene match: 4. The CDR3 runs 14 residues. This clonotype was obtained from a man in his fifties who received an inactivated influenza vaccine. The V and J genes are TRBV12-3 or TRBV12-4 and TRBJ2-1; the match to TRBD2 covers 13 bases. Sequenced material: PBMCs from blood, taken 14 to 15 days before vaccination. CDR3 nucleotide sequence: TGTGCCAGCAGTACTAGCGGGGGGGCTCGTGAGCAGTTCTTC. Translating it yields CASSTSGGAREQFF.